The 22 T cell receptor beta chains below all came from one sample that was sequenced in a study of blood T cells in healthy people across ages. For the second PCR, which ran for 7 to 11 cycles, a sample-barcoded 5' primer and a J-beta primer mix were used. TCRdb fed the 5' RACE reads into MiXCR, producing one record per CDR3 protein. In the table there are 800,000 or so distinct CDR3 sequences, just under 25% of which are singletons. These same data were also listed under a study on T cells of mothers and their children.

The sequenced sample consisted of blood. The origin of the receptors is a boy between 5 and 17 years old in good health.

V and J are TRBV27 and TRBJ2-2, with D hard to call. Trimming took off 5 bases at V and 6 bases at J, with 4 bases between the two ends. The CDR3 consists of 11 residues. Germline CDR1 and CDR2: MNHEY and SMNVEV (reference sequence). The CDR3 sequence is CASSMAGELFF. The CDR3, as DNA: TGTGCCAGCAGTATGGCCGGGGAGCTGTTTTTT.

This clonotype was observed a few times. The rearrangement links TRBV11-2 to TRBJ2-7; D is perhaps TRBD2 (5 bases). In germline, CDR1 is SGHAT, CDR2 FQNNGV. Trimming took off 2 bases at V and 5 bases at J, with 13 bases between the two ends. The CDR3 contains 14 residues. The CDR3 sequence is CASSLTSWAHEQYF. As DNA, the CDR3 is TGTGCCAGCAGCTTAACTAGTTGGGCCCACGAGCAGTACTTC.

There are a few counts of this clonotype. V usage is TRBV7-9 and J usage is TRBJ2-5, with a weak D call TRBD1 (7 bases). Germline V CDR1 and CDR2: SEHNR, FQNEAQ (reference sequence). The length of the CDR3 is 16 residues. V was trimmed by 5 bases and J by 0 bases, leaving 16 bases between them. The CDR3 bases are TGTGCCAGCAGCCTCCAGGGGGGCAGGAACCAAGAGACCCAGTACTTC. It is translated as CASSLQGGRNQETQYF.

The chain links TRBV12-3 or TRBV12-4 to TRBJ1-1; D is unclear. V lost 6 bases and J lost 4, with 9 bases in between. There are 12 residues in the CDR3. CDR3 sequence: CASRIRSTEAFF. CDR3 bases: TGTGCCAGCAGGATTAGATCCACTGAAGCTTTCTTT.

Notes on this clonotype: Mismatch with germline at one junction end may stem from a read error. The chain couples TRBV5-1 to TRBJ2-7, with 10 bases identical to TRBD1. Germline V gives CDR1 SGHRS, CDR2 YFSETQ. This CDR3 region has 17 residues. The CDR3 loop is CASSPRSTGTGDYEQYF. Written as DNA, the CDR3 is TGCGCCAGCAGCCCGAGAAGTACCGGGACAGGGGACTACGAGCAATACTTC.

There are a few counts of this clonotype. The chain carries TRBV10-3 and TRBJ2-6; 10 bases are shared with TRBD1. The germline V gene encodes CDR1 ENHRY and CDR2 SYGVKD. Unmatched junction bases numbered 5, after V lost 6 bases and J lost 9 bases. The CDR3 spans 14 residues. The chain's CDR3 is CAIRGDRGDNVLTF. CDR3 bases: TGTGCCATCAGGGGGGACAGGGGTGACAACGTCCTGACTTTC.

This clonotype was observed a few times. The V and J genes are TRBV12-3 or TRBV12-4 and TRBJ2-1; D could derive from TRBD1 or TRBD2 (5 bases each). V dropped 6 bases and J dropped 0 bases, with 15 bases sitting between them. The CDR3 has 16 residues. The CDR3 region is CASSPFEGISYNEQFF. CDR3 nucleotide sequence: TGTGCCAGCAGCCCCTTTGAGGGGATCTCCTACAATGAGCAGTTCTTC.

This rearrangement joins TRBV5-6 to TRBJ2-3, with 8 bases that match TRBD2. With V trimmed by 2 bases and J by 6 bases, 5 bases remained unmatched. The CDR3 is 14 amino acids. Germline V gene lookup returns CDR1 SGHDT and CDR2 YYEEEE. CDR3 bases: TGTGCCAGCAGCTTTAGCGGGACGGTGGATACGCAGTATTTT. Protein sequence: CASSFSGTVDTQYF. Supplemented by reference TRBV5-6 and TRBJ2-3, the full variable domain reads DAGVTQSPTHLIKTRGQQVTLRCSPKSGHDTVSWYQQALGQGPQFIFQYYEEEERQRGNFPDRFSGHQFPNYSSELNVNALLLGDSALYLCASSFSGTVDTQYFGPGTRLTVL.

This clonotype was seen more than once but under ten times. The V gene is TRBV6-5, the J gene TRBJ2-5, with D uncertain. The better agreement between TRBJ2-7 and the DNA end casts doubt on the J call. This CDR3 is 14 amino acids long. CDR1 is MNHEY and CDR2 is SVGAGI in the germline V gene. Here the CDR3 reads CASSRRRNLYEQYF. The CDR3 nucleotides are TGTGCCAGCAGTCGCAGACGGAATCTCTACGAGCAGTACTTC.

This clonotype was observed a handful of times. The chain recombines TRBV27 with TRBJ2-3, with D possibly matching TRBD1 (5 bases). Germline V gene lookup returns CDR1 MNHEY and CDR2 SMNVEV (reference sequence). CDR3 length equals 15 residues. V lost 5 bases to trimming and J lost 3 bases, with 15 bases between them. The CDR3, as DNA: TGTGCCAGCAGTACAATTCTAGGGGAAACAGATACGCAGTATTTT. Its protein is CASSTILGETDTQYF.

The chain employs TRBV20-1 and TRBJ2-3, with 7 bases identical to TRBD1. CDR1 and CDR2 from the germline V gene are DFQATT and SNEGSKA (reference sequence). The CDR3 runs to 12 residues. The CDR3 here is CKNRGATDTQYF. CDR3 bases: TGCAAAAACAGGGGCGCCACAGATACGCAGTATTTT.

The V call is TRBV27, the J call TRBJ1-2; 9 bases line up with TRBD1. Germline CDR1 reads MNHEY; CDR2 reads SMNVEV (reference sequence). The length of the CDR3 is 16 residues. After removal of 6 bases from V and 3 bases from J, the junction contained 11 bases not matched to a gene. CDR3 sequence reads: CASSKHRDRADYGYTF. CDR3 in DNA: TGTGCCAGCAGCAAACACCGGGACAGGGCCGACTATGGCTACACCTTC.

The chain is built from TRBV29-1 and TRBJ2-3; unclear D gene. In germline, CDR1 is SQVTM, CDR2 ANQGSEA. Trimming shortened V by 2 bases and J by 4 bases, and 16 bases separated the two germline ends. The CDR3 contains 15 residues. Here the CDR3 reads CSVELDGRASDTQYF. In DNA, the CDR3 is TGCAGCGTTGAATTGGACGGACGGGCCTCAGATACGCAGTATTTT.

The chain joins TRBV7-6 to TRBJ2-1, with TRBD1 matching 7 bases. Germline CDR1 and CDR2: SGHVS and FNYEAQ. V lost 0 bases, J lost 7 bases, and 9 bases stayed unmatched. The CDR3 covers 16 residues. The CDR3 protein is CASSLALPTGLNEQFF. The CDR3, as DNA: TGTGCCAGCAGCTTAGCGCTTCCGACAGGGTTGAATGAGCAGTTCTTC.

The V gene is TRBV3-1, the J gene TRBJ1-2; D is undetermined. CDR1 LGHDT and CDR2 YNNKEL come from the germline V gene (reference sequence). This CDR3 region has 13 residues. V was cut by 3 bases and J by 12 bases, with 17 bases left in between. In DNA form, the CDR3 reads TGTGCCAGCAGCCAGCTTTTGCGTGAGGGCCACACCTTC. Its translation: CASSQLLREGHTF.

V is TRBV20-1 and J is TRBJ2-1; D remains unclear. This CDR3 region has 13 residues. The germline gives CDR1 DFQATT, CDR2 SNEGSKA (reference sequence). CDR3 nucleotides: TGCAGCCCCCGACGGAGTTCCTACAATGAGCAGTTCTTC. Protein product: CSPRRSSYNEQFF.

The chain employs TRBV15 and TRBJ2-7; no firm D call. V lost 4 bases and J 3 bases, leaving 10 bases between the germline ends. Germline CDR1 is LNHNV and CDR2 is YYDKDF (reference sequence). The CDR3 runs to 13 residues. The CDR3: CATSKYPYYEQYF. For the CDR3, the DNA is TGTGCCACCAGCAAATATCCGTACTACGAGCAGTACTTC.

The chain is built from TRBV6-2 or TRBV6-3 and TRBJ2-5; D possibly corresponds to TRBD1 (5 bases). Trimming stripped 6 bases from V and 5 bases from J, with 13 bases between. CDR1 and CDR2 (germline): MNHEY, SVGEGT. This CDR3 has 13 residues. The CDR3 loop is CASREDRLETQYF. In DNA, the CDR3 is TGTGCCAGCAGAGAAGACAGATTGGAGACCCAGTACTTC.

This sequence joins TRBV7-3 and TRBJ2-5; 13 positions agree with TRBD2. The length of the CDR3 is 18 residues. V shed 2 bases and J 1 base; nucleotides not matched to a gene: 7. In germline, CDR1 is SGHTA, CDR2 FQGTGA. The CDR3 spells CASSLAGTSGTLQETQYF. Written as DNA, the CDR3 is TGTGCCAGCAGCTTAGCTGGGACTAGCGGGACGCTCCAAGAGACCCAGTACTTC.

This clonotype came up a few times. At one of its ends the junction is not consistent with the germline gene, which may arise from a read error. The chain combines TRBV11-2 with TRBJ1-4; 9 nucleotides match TRBD1. From germline, CDR1 is SGHAT and CDR2 FQNNGV. The CDR3 spans 14 residues. CDR3 in amino acids: CASSSGTGFERLFF. CDR3 DNA: TGTGCCAGCAGCTCCGGGACAGGGTTTGAAAGACTGTTTTTT.

The chain recombines TRBV5-1 with TRBJ2-7; 8 bases agree with TRBD1. Germline-derived CDR1 and CDR2 are SGHRS and YFSETQ. This CDR3 is 14 amino acids long. The trim removed 4 bases at V and 2 bases at J, leaving 5 bases unmatched. Here the CDR3 reads CASSDRGPAYEQYF. Here the CDR3 DNA reads TGCGCCAGCAGCGACAGGGGCCCAGCCTACGAGCAGTACTTC.

The chain joins TRBV7-9 to TRBJ2-7; perhaps TRBD2 as D (5 bases). The V gene lost 5 bases and the J gene lost 4 bases, with 21 bases spanning the gap. The CDR3 has 16 residues. The V gene's germline CDR1 is SEHNR and CDR2 FQNEAQ (reference sequence). CDR3 DNA sequence: TGTGCCAGCAGCCCTCTGGGAGTCCCTGAGGTGTACGAGCAGTACTTC. Protein product: CASSPLGVPEVYEQYF.